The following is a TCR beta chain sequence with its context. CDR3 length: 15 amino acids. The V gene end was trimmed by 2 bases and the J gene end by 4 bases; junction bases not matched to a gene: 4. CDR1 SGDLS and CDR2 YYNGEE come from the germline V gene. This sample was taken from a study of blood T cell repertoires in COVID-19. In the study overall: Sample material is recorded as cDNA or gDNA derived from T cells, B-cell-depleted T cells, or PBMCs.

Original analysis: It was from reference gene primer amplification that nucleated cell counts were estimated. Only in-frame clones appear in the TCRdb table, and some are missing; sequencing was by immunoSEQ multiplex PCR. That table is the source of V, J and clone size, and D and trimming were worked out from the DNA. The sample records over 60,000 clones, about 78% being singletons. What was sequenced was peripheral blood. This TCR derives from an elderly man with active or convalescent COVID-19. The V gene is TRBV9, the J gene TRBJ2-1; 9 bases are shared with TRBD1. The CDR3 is CASSVSGTGYNEQFF. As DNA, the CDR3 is TGTGCCAGCAGCGTTTCCGGGACAGGGTACAATGAGCAGTTCTTC.